These 3 T cell receptor beta chains were all obtained from the same sample, sequenced in a study of blood T cell repertoires in COVID-19. Clones were sequenced by immunoSEQ multiplex PCR, and TCRdb holds only the in-frame ones, with some missing. The repertoire holds 250,000 to 300,000 clones, with approximately 86% as singletons. The sequenced sample was peripheral blood. These receptors all come from a man younger than 45 with active or convalescent COVID-19.

This clone was detected once. This chain uses TRBV2 with TRBJ2-3, with D hard to call. The CDR3 length is 12 residues. Looked up from germline, CDR1 is SNHLY and CDR2 is FYNNEI. The V end was cut by 6 bases, the J end by 3 bases, with 7 bases between. This CDR3 is CASSAVTDTQYF. CDR3 DNA sequence: TGTGCCAGCAGCGCAGTAACAGATACGCAGTATTTT.

There are a few counts of this clone. The rearrangement uses TRBV5-1 and TRBJ2-5; TRBD2 matches at 8 bases. V lost 4 bases and J lost 3; bases outside the gene matches: 11. Germline V CDR1 and CDR2: SGHRS, YFSETQ. The CDR3 sequence is 16 residues long. Here the CDR3 DNA reads TGCGCCAGCAGCCCTGGACTAGCATCTATCGAAGAGACCCAGTACTTC. Encoded protein: CASSPGLASIEETQYF.

This rearrangement joins TRBV4-1 to TRBJ1-4; D remains unclear. Germline lookup yields CDR1 MGHRA and CDR2 YSYEKL. The CDR3 extends over 17 amino acids. V was clipped by 5 bases and J by 2 bases, with 18 bases between them. DNA of the CDR3: TGCGCCAGCAGCGGGAGAGGTCTCGGCATGACTAATGAAAAACTGTTTTTT. Encoded protein: CASSGRGLGMTNEKLFF.